The 17 T cell receptor beta chains reported below all come from one sample, sequenced in a study of T cells after yellow fever vaccination. In TCRdb, the 5' RACE reads were re-called with MiXCR into one record per CDR3 protein. The data contain around 500,000 distinct CDR3 sequences, 20% to 25% of them singletons. Sequenced material: PBMCs, taken approximately 20 days after the first yellow fever vaccination. Receptors originate from a man younger than 35 who received the YFV17D yellow fever vaccine.

This chain links TRBV4-3 with TRBJ2-2; D ambiguous. Germline V lookup: CDR1 LGHNA, CDR2 YSLEER. The V end was cut by 1 base, the J end by 1 base, with 10 bases between. The CDR3 length is 16 residues. The CDR3 bases are TGCGCCAGCAGCCAAGGGTGGGGATTGAACACCGGGGAGCTGTTTTTT. The encoded protein is CASSQGWGLNTGELFF.

The chain combines TRBV10-3 with TRBJ2-3; unclear D gene. The CDR3 covers 14 residues. The germline CDR1 and CDR2 sequences are ENHRY and SYGVKD. Trimming removed 11 bases from V and 4 bases from J, with 19 bases in between. The CDR3 spells CAWSQGILADTQYF. The CDR3 nucleotides read TGTGCCTGGAGCCAAGGGATCCTTGCAGATACGCAGTATTTT.

The CDR3 coding sequence is TGTGCCAGAAAAACCCGATGGTGGAATCAGCCCCAGCATTTT. Protein sequence: CARKTRWWNQPQHF. The chain employs TRBV6-2 or TRBV6-3 and TRBJ1-5; D gene ambiguous. The CDR3 totals 14 residues. The V and J ends lost 9 bases and 4 bases respectively, with 16 bases between them. From germline, CDR1 is MNHEY and CDR2 SVGEGT.

The table lists this clonotype with a few counts. As DNA, the CDR3 is TGTGCCAGCAGTTACGCGGTAGCGGGCACTGAAGCTTTCTTT. The encoded protein is CASSYAVAGTEAFF. The chain has TRBV6-5 and TRBJ1-1; no definite D call. Germline CDR1 and CDR2: MNHEY and SVGAGI. The CDR3 is 14 amino acids. V was cut by 2 bases and J by 4 bases, with 11 bases left in between.

This clonotype was detected only a few times. The chain employs TRBV5-1 and TRBJ1-1; weak D call: TRBD1 (5 bases). The CDR3 consists of 15 residues. The V gene's germline CDR1 is SGHRS and CDR2 YFSETQ. The ends were cut back, 3 bases at V and 2 bases at J, with 14 bases in the middle. CDR3: CASSWTGGGNTEAFF. Here the CDR3 DNA reads TGCGCCAGCAGCTGGACTGGGGGGGGTAACACTGAAGCTTTCTTT.

CDR3 region: CSARRRQGGNTGELFF. CDR3 nucleotide sequence: TGCAGTGCTAGAAGGCGGCAGGGGGGGAACACCGGGGAGCTGTTTTTT. This rearrangement joins TRBV20-1 to TRBJ2-2, with a weak D call TRBD1 (7 bases). The length of the CDR3 is 16 residues. Per the germline V gene, CDR1 is DFQATT and CDR2 is SNEGSKA (reference sequence). With 2 bases removed from V and 1 base from J, the gap between germline ends came to 14 bases.

The chain carries TRBV4-3 and TRBJ2-7; D is possibly TRBD1 (6 bases). This CDR3 is 13 amino acids long. Between the trimmed V and J ends, which lost 4 bases and 4 bases, there was a span of 11 bases. Germline CDR1 and CDR2: LGHNA and YSLEER. This chain's CDR3 is CASSRGQGYEQYF. In DNA form, the CDR3 reads TGCGCCAGCAGCCGAGGGCAGGGGTACGAGCAGTACTTC.

The chain uses TRBV25-1 and TRBJ2-3, with D perhaps TRBD2 (6 bases). V was pared by 1 base and J by 4 bases, with 21 bases between. This CDR3 has 18 residues. The germline V gene encodes CDR1 MGHDK and CDR2 SYGVNS. CDR3 amino acids: CASSEFKGGGFSSDTQYF. The CDR3 DNA reads TGTGCCAGCAGTGAATTTAAGGGTGGGGGGTTCTCTTCAGATACGCAGTATTTT. Together with reference TRBV25-1 and TRBJ2-3, the CDR3 gives the full variable domain: EADIYQTPRYLVIGTGKKITLECSQTMGHDKMYWYQQDPGMELHLIHYSYGVNSTEKGDLSSESTVSRIRTEHFPLTLESARPSHTSQYLCASSEFKGGGFSSDTQYFGPGTRLTVL.

The rearrangement links TRBV3-1 to TRBJ2-5, with 11 bases fitting TRBD2. The germline V gene has CDR1 LGHDT and CDR2 YNNKEL (reference sequence). This CDR3 spans 17 amino acids. V shed 2 bases, J shed 0 bases, and the junction held 5 bases outside the gene matches. Written as DNA, the CDR3 is TGTGCCAGCAGCCAACTACTAGCGGGGGAAAACCAAGAGACCCAGTACTTC. This gives the protein CASSQLLAGENQETQYF.

The CDR3 loop is CASTSPGGTEAFF. The CDR3 nucleotides read TGTGCCAGCACCTCCCCCGGAGGCACTGAAGCTTTCTTT. This chain uses TRBV27 with TRBJ1-1; D is unclear. The length of the CDR3 is 13 residues. The V and J ends lost 7 bases and 4 bases respectively, with 13 bases between them. Germline assignment: CDR1 MNHEY and CDR2 SMNVEV (reference sequence).

This clonotype was seen only a few times. The CDR3 loop reads CASSYSSGSKETQYF. CDR3 coding DNA: TGTGCCAGCAGTTACTCGTCAGGGTCCAAAGAGACCCAGTACTTC. The chain has TRBV6-5 and TRBJ2-5, with a tentative D call TRBD1 (5 bases). The CDR3 extends over 15 amino acids. Germline CDR1 and CDR2: MNHEY and SVGAGI. Between the trimmed V and J ends, which lost 0 bases and 3 bases, there was a span of 11 bases.

This chain connects TRBV4-3 to TRBJ2-7, with a possible D match to TRBD2 (5 bases). Trimming removed 1 base from V and 0 bases from J, with 10 bases in between. The CDR3 contains 15 residues. Germline V gene data show CDR1 as LGHNA and CDR2 as YSLEER. The CDR3 spells CASSQVMGSSYEQYF. For the CDR3, the DNA is TGCGCCAGCAGCCAAGTAATGGGGAGCTCCTACGAGCAGTACTTC.

V usage is TRBV6-5 and J usage is TRBJ2-1, with 9 positions matching TRBD1. CDR1 and CDR2 (germline): MNHEY, SVGAGI. V dropped 0 bases and J dropped 8; count of bases not matched to a gene: 5. This CDR3 is 15 amino acids long. CDR3: CASSYSTGGIYEQFF. Written as DNA, the CDR3 is TGTGCCAGCAGTTACTCGACAGGGGGAATCTATGAGCAGTTCTTC.

This clonotype showed up just a few times. As DNA, the CDR3 is TGTGCCAGCAGCTTGCTAGCGAGGAGCTCCTACGAGCAGTACTTC. This translates into CASSLLARSSYEQYF. J is TRBJ2-7 and V is TRBV5-5; tentatively, D is TRBD2 (6 bases). The CDR3 spans 15 residues. The germline CDR1 and CDR2 sequences are SGHKS and YYEKEE (reference sequence). V was shortened by 1 base and J by 0 bases, with 11 bases between the two germline ends.

J is TRBJ2-1 and V is TRBV12-3 or TRBV12-4; possibly TRBD1 for D (5 bases). This CDR3 has 12 amino acids. V shed 6 bases and J shed 7 bases, with 10 bases lying between them. CDR3 amino acids: CASRGHGNEQFF. Here the CDR3 DNA reads TGTGCCAGCAGGGGGCATGGGAATGAGCAGTTCTTC.

This clonotype was seen only once. This chain uses TRBV11-1 with TRBJ2-1, with D unclear. Deletions cut 5 bases from V and 3 bases from J, with 8 bases between. CDR1 SGHAT and CDR2 FQDESV come from the germline V gene (reference sequence). CDR3 length: 13 amino acids. CDR3 in amino acids: CASSPPHYNEQFF. The CDR3 DNA sequence: TGTGCCAGCAGCCCCCCTCACTACAATGAGCAGTTCTTC.

This CDR3 reads CASSPLPYRGLYNEQFF. As DNA, the CDR3 is TGTGCCAGCAGCCCTCTGCCCTACAGGGGGCTCTACAATGAGCAGTTCTTC. The chain combines TRBV14 with TRBJ2-1; 9 bases match TRBD1. Germline values: CDR1 SGHDN, CDR2 FVKESK. This CDR3 is built from 17 residues. V was clipped by 4 bases and J by 3 bases; unmatched bases: 10.